Each of the 28 T cell receptor beta chains below was sequenced from the same sample in a study of cytomegalovirus exposure and HLA in healthy donors. Use of 60 Vbeta and 13 Jbeta primers characterized the PCR. The method was immunoSEQ multiplex PCR; TCRdb's version includes in-frame clones alone and lacks a portion of them. The sample includes 150,000 to 160,000 clones, roughly 74% seen only once; the top ten take 2.8%. The material sequenced was PBMCs. The receptors here all came from a man younger than 35 in good health and CMV-seronegative.

V is TRBV5-4 and J is TRBJ2-5; 9 nucleotides align to TRBD2. The junction had 10 bases not matched to a gene; V was cut back by 3 bases and J by 4 bases. Germline V CDR1 and CDR2: SGHNT, YYREEE (reference sequence). There are 16 residues in the CDR3. The CDR3 is CASSSPGRGGGETQYF. Written as DNA, the CDR3 is TGTGCCAGCAGCTCCCCGGGGCGGGGGGGCGGAGAGACCCAGTACTTC. Complete variable domain (other parts from reference TRBV5-4 and TRBJ2-5): ETGVTQSPTHLIKTRGQQVTLRCSSQSGHNTVSWYQQALGQGPQFIFQYYREEENGRGNFPPRFSGLQFPNYSSELNVNALELDDSALYLCASSSPGRGGGETQYFGPGTRLLVL.

This clone was seen just once. The junction shows a germline mismatch at one end, possibly a read error. Distinct nucleotide sequences in the sample also encode this CDR3. This rearrangement joins TRBV9 to TRBJ2-1; 9 bases line up with TRBD2. CDR3 length equals 15 residues. Germline CDR1 SGDLS, CDR2 YYNGEE. The CDR3 loop reads CASSVGTSPLGEQFF. The CDR3 DNA sequence: TGCGCCAGCAGCGTAGGGACTAGCCCTTTGGGTGAGCAGTTCTTC.

The chain uses TRBV18 and TRBJ1-5; TRBD1 might be the D (6 bases). V lost 3 bases and J 0 bases, leaving 9 bases between the germline ends. The CDR3 runs to 15 residues. The germline CDR1 and CDR2 sequences are KGHSH and LQKENI. For the CDR3, the DNA is TGTGCCAGCTCACCGAGGGGGTATAGCAATCAGCCCCAGCATTTT. Translated, it gives CASSPRGYSNQPQHF.

The chain is built from TRBV27 and TRBJ2-1; weak D call: TRBD2 (5 bases). This CDR3 has 16 residues. Trimming took off 3 bases at V and 0 bases at J, with 12 bases between the two ends. Germline values: CDR1 MNHEY, CDR2 SMNVEV (reference sequence). CDR3 protein: CASSLVDAGSYNEQFF. The CDR3 DNA follows: TGTGCCAGCAGTTTGGTGGACGCGGGCTCCTACAATGAGCAGTTCTTC.

V is TRBV10-2 and J is TRBJ1-2, with 9 bases fitting TRBD1. This CDR3 has 14 amino acids. Per germline, CDR1 WSHSY and CDR2 SAAADI. J gave up 3 bases and V 7 bases, and 6 bases lay outside the gene matches. Here the CDR3 reads CASIPGQGDYGYTF. CDR3 nucleotides: TGCGCCAGCATCCCGGGACAGGGAGACTATGGCTACACCTTC.

Only a few counts were recorded for this clone. The chain combines TRBV6-6 with TRBJ2-3, with a weak D call TRBD2 (6 bases). CDR3 size: 14 residues. In germline, CDR1 is MNHNY, CDR2 SVGAGI (reference sequence). Trimming stripped 8 bases from V and 4 bases from J, with 16 bases between. The chain's CDR3 is CASGKRASADTQYF. CDR3 nucleotides: TGTGCCAGCGGTAAGCGGGCCTCGGCAGATACGCAGTATTTT.

The V gene is TRBV7-2, the J gene TRBJ2-7; 9 positions match TRBD2. The CDR3 length is 16 residues. Germline V gives CDR1 SGHTA, CDR2 FQGNSA. V gave up 3 bases and J gave up 1 base; unmatched junction bases: 7. In DNA, the CDR3 is TGTGCCAGCAGCTTCAACGGACTAGCGAGGTCCTACGAGCAGTACTTC. It is translated as CASSFNGLARSYEQYF.

With respect to this clone: The junction differs from germline at one of its ends, possibly a read error. The chain uses TRBV28 and TRBJ2-6; D is possibly TRBD1 (5 bases). CDR3 size: 12 residues. The germline V gene encodes CDR1 MDHEN and CDR2 SYDVKM. In nucleotides, the CDR3 is TGTGCCAGCAATTTTGGGGCCAACGGCCTGACTTTC. Encoded protein: CASNFGANGLTF.

This chain uses TRBV27 with TRBJ2-4; TRBD1 matches at 7 bases. The germline V gene encodes CDR1 MNHEY and CDR2 SMNVEV (reference sequence). V shed 4 bases and J 5 bases; nucleotides not matched to a gene: 11. This CDR3 region has 16 residues. This CDR3 reads CASSSRRRQGQNIQYF. CDR3 sequence (DNA): TGTGCCAGCAGTTCTCGCCGTCGACAGGGTCAAAACATTCAGTACTTC.

Only a few counts were recorded for this clone. This chain uses TRBV6-1 with TRBJ2-7, with 11 bases lining up with TRBD1. CDR3 length equals 15 residues. Germline CDR1 and CDR2: MNHNS and SASEGT. The V gene end was trimmed by 6 bases and the J gene end by 10 bases; junction bases not matched to a gene: 14. CDR3 DNA sequence: TGTGCCAGCAGCTTATGGACAGGGGGCGGGGGCCTTCAGTACTTC. Amino acid sequence: CASSLWTGGGGLQYF.

J is TRBJ1-5 and V is TRBV27, with D possibly being TRBD1 (6 bases). CDR3 size: 16 residues. The germline gives CDR1 MNHEY, CDR2 SMNVEV (reference sequence). The V end lost 2 bases, the J end lost 4 bases, and 15 bases lay between the germline ends. The CDR3 DNA reads as TGTGCCAGCAGTTTAGTTGGGGCAGGGGAGAATCAGCCCCAGCATTTT. Amino acids: CASSLVGAGENQPQHF.

This CDR3 is CASRVETGPNYGYTF. CDR3 DNA sequence: TGTGCCAGCCGTGTCGAGACAGGGCCGAACTATGGCTACACCTTC. This rearrangement joins TRBV2 to TRBJ1-2, with 7 bases that match TRBD1. The CDR3 has 15 amino acids. Germline CDR1 is SNHLY and CDR2 is FYNNEI. V lost 8 bases and J lost 2; bases outside the gene matches: 11. The full variable domain, its missing parts supplied by reference TRBV2 and TRBJ1-2, is EPEVTQTPSHQVTQMGQEVILRCVPISNHLYFYWYRQILGQKVEFLVSFYNNEISEKSEIFDDQFSVERPDGSNFTLKIRSTKLEDSAMYFCASRVETGPNYGYTFGSGTRLTVV.

This clone occurred a few times. This rearrangement joins TRBV11-3 to TRBJ2-1, with 8 positions matching TRBD2. Unmatched junction bases numbered 4, after V lost 2 bases and J lost 4 bases. CDR1 is SGHNT, CDR2 YENEEA, per germline. The CDR3 contains 15 residues. CDR3 sequence: CASSLTGGGYNEQFF. The CDR3 DNA reads TGTGCCAGCAGCTTAACAGGCGGGGGGTACAATGAGCAGTTCTTC.

The chain combines TRBV10-3 with TRBJ2-5, with D perhaps matching TRBD2 (5 bases). This CDR3 is 11 amino acids long. Per germline, CDR1 ENHRY and CDR2 SYGVKD. V was cut by 8 bases and J by 7 bases, with 11 bases left in between. In DNA form, the CDR3 reads TGTGCCATCGAAGTAGGAGGGACCCAGTACTTC. Its protein product is CAIEVGGTQYF.

V is TRBV19 and J is TRBJ1-5; no clear D gene. Per the germline V gene, CDR1 is LNHDA and CDR2 is SQIVND (reference sequence). This CDR3 spans 14 amino acids. V was pared by 5 bases and J by 2 bases, with 10 bases between. For the CDR3, the DNA is TGTGCCAGTAGTTTCCAGAGGGGCAATCAGCCCCAGCATTTT. Protein product: CASSFQRGNQPQHF.

V and J are TRBV4-1 and TRBJ1-4; 8 nucleotides match TRBD1. Germline V gene data show CDR1 as MGHRA and CDR2 as YSYEKL. The CDR3 spans 17 residues. Trimming removed 4 bases from V and 1 base from J; junction bases left unmatched: 8. The CDR3 DNA reads TGCGCCAGCAGCCCCCGGACAGGGTTAGAAACTAATGAAAAACTGTTTTTT. Translation gives CASSPRTGLETNEKLFF.

This clone has a single count. The chain combines TRBV5-6 with TRBJ2-3; TRBD2 is a possible D gene (5 bases). Per the germline V gene, CDR1 is SGHDT and CDR2 is YYEEEE. This CDR3 region has 16 residues. V lost 1 base and J 1 base, leaving 13 bases between the germline ends. The CDR3 here is CASSLKRGFGTDTQYF. The CDR3, as DNA: TGTGCCAGCAGCTTGAAGAGAGGGTTCGGCACAGATACGCAGTATTTT.

This clone came up a few times. The CDR3 protein is CASINQGASEAFF. The DNA of the CDR3 is TGTGCCAGCATCAACCAGGGGGCCTCTGAAGCTTTCTTT. The chain joins TRBV5-6 to TRBJ1-1, with 8 bases lining up with TRBD1. The ends lost 6 bases at V and 6 bases at J; junction bases unmatched: 7. CDR1 and CDR2 from the germline V gene are SGHDT and YYEEEE. The CDR3 sequence is 13 residues long.

Regarding this clone: One end of the junction fails to match germline, which may point to a read error. The rearrangement links TRBV27 to TRBJ2-2, with 8 bases matching TRBD1. CDR1 and CDR2 from the germline V gene are MNHEY and SMNVEV (reference sequence). The CDR3 runs to 16 residues. CDR3 region: CAGSLRQGAIPGELFF. Written as DNA, the CDR3 is TGTGCCGGCAGTTTAAGGCAGGGGGCGATCCCCGGGGAGCTGTTTTTT.

V and J are TRBV5-1 and TRBJ2-1; weak D call: TRBD2 (7 bases). V was shortened by 2 bases and J by 8 bases, with 14 bases between the two germline ends. The CDR3 is 14 residues long. Germline V gives CDR1 SGHRS, CDR2 YFSETQ. This CDR3 reads CASSFGGLDDEQFF. CDR3 DNA: TGCGCCAGCAGCTTCGGGGGGCTGGACGATGAGCAGTTCTTC.

The V call is TRBV5-6, the J call TRBJ1-1; D remains ambiguous. Trimming took off 4 bases at V and 4 bases at J, with 14 bases between the two ends. Per germline, CDR1 SGHDT and CDR2 YYEEEE. The CDR3 runs 14 residues. CDR3 DNA sequence: TGTGCCAGCAGCCGGACGGGAAGCTCCACTGAAGCTTTCTTT. Its translation: CASSRTGSSTEAFF. The whole variable domain, filled in from reference TRBV5-6 and TRBJ1-1, reads DAGVTQSPTHLIKTRGQQVTLRCSPKSGHDTVSWYQQALGQGPQFIFQYYEEEERQRGNFPDRFSGHQFPNYSSELNVNALLLGDSALYLCASSRTGSSTEAFFGQGTRLTVV.

The chain employs TRBV7-7 and TRBJ2-2, with a weak D call TRBD1 (5 bases). The CDR3 runs 14 residues. Germline V gene lookup returns CDR1 SSHAT and CDR2 FNYEAQ (reference sequence). V shed 5 bases and J shed 3 bases, with 10 bases lying between them. The CDR3 nucleotides read TGTGCCAGCAGCCTCCAGGGATACACCGGGGAGCTGTTTTTT. It specifies CASSLQGYTGELFF.

This rearrangement joins TRBV9 to TRBJ2-7; 8 nucleotides match TRBD1. CDR3 size: 15 residues. With V trimmed by 0 bases and J by 2 bases, 4 bases remained unmatched. Germline lookup yields CDR1 SGDLS and CDR2 YYNGEE. The CDR3 bases are TGTGCCAGCAGCGTAGCGACAGGGGCCGCCTACGAGCAGTACTTC. Encoded protein: CASSVATGAAYEQYF.

V gene TRBV6-5 combines with J gene TRBJ1-3, with D unresolved. Trimming left V 6 bases short and J 0 bases short, with 9 bases between. Germline CDR1 MNHEY, CDR2 SVGAGI. The CDR3 totals 14 residues. CDR3 coding DNA: TGTGCCAGCAGACCGGGGATCTCTGGAAACACCATATATTTT. It encodes CASRPGISGNTIYF.

The rearrangement uses TRBV2 and TRBJ1-2; 7 nucleotides agree with TRBD1. V shed 6 bases and J 8 bases; nucleotides not matched to a gene: 6. The CDR3 runs 12 residues. The germline V gene encodes CDR1 SNHLY and CDR2 FYNNEI. The CDR3 nucleotides are TGTGCCAGCAGAGACAGGGAGCGGGGCTACACCTTC. Translation: CASRDRERGYTF.

The chain uses TRBV5-1 and TRBJ1-1; unclear D gene. The germline V and J ends were trimmed by 4 bases and 1 base, with 8 bases remaining between them. The CDR3 runs 13 residues. Germline CDR1 SGHRS, CDR2 YFSETQ. CDR3 protein: CASSRVPNTEAFF. In DNA, the CDR3 is TGCGCCAGCAGCCGCGTCCCGAACACTGAAGCTTTCTTT. Full variable domain (missing parts from reference TRBV5-1 and TRBJ1-1): KAGVTQTPRYLIKTRGQQVTLSCSPISGHRSVSWYQQTPGQGLQFLFEYFSETQRNKGNFPGRFSGRQFSNSRSEMNVSTLELGDSALYLCASSRVPNTEAFFGQGTRLTVV.

J is TRBJ1-2 and V is TRBV11-2; D perhaps matches TRBD1 (6 bases). CDR3 length equals 14 residues. V lost 1 base to trimming and J lost 6 bases, with 12 bases between them. Germline V gene sequence: CDR1 SGHAT, CDR2 FQNNGV. The CDR3 region is CASSLVRGADGYTF. CDR3 DNA sequence: TGTGCCAGCAGCTTAGTCCGGGGGGCGGATGGCTACACCTTC.

This chain joins TRBV7-2 and TRBJ1-5, with TRBD1 identical over 7 bases. The CDR3 has 15 amino acids. V shed 5 bases, J shed 3 bases, and the junction held 7 bases outside the gene matches. CDR1 and CDR2 from the germline V gene are SGHTA and FQGNSA. The DNA of the CDR3 is TGTGCCAGCAGCCCCGGACAGGAGGCCAATCAGCCCCAGCATTTT. Protein product: CASSPGQEANQPQHF.